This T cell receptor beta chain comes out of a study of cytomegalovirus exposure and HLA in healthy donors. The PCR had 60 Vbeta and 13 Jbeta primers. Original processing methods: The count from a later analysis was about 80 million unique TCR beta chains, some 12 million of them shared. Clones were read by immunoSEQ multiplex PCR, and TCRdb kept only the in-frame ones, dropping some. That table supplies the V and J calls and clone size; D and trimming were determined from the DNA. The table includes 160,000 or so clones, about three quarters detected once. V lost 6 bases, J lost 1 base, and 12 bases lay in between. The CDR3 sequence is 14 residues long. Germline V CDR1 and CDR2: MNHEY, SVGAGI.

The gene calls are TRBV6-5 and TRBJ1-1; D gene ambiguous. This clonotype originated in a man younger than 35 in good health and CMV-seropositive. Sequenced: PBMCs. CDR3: CASRNPNRNTEAFF. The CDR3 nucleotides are TGTGCCAGCAGGAACCCTAACAGGAACACTGAAGCTTTCTTT.